One sample yielded the 24 T cell receptor beta chains listed below, sequenced in a study of blood T cell repertoires in COVID-19. Libraries were prepared by immunoSEQ multiplex PCR; TCRdb keeps only in-frame clonotypes and omits some of them. The sample comprises 170,000 or so clones, about 86% of which are singletons, and about 7% rests with the top ten. Sequenced material: peripheral blood. Receptor source: a man aged 45-65 years with active or convalescent COVID-19.

The sample holds one count of this clone. This chain uses TRBV2 with TRBJ1-3, with D possibly matching TRBD1 (5 bases). Germline CDR1 reads SNHLY; CDR2 reads FYNNEI. CDR3 length equals 14 residues. V dropped 8 bases and J dropped 4 bases, with 15 bases sitting between them. The CDR3 loop reads CASGSDTRGNTIYF. CDR3 bases: TGTGCCAGCGGATCGGACACGCGAGGAAACACCATATATTTT.

The V and J genes are TRBV5-5 and TRBJ1-6; TRBD1 might be the D (5 bases). The length of the CDR3 is 17 residues. The germline CDR1 and CDR2 sequences are SGHKS and YYEKEE (reference sequence). V lost 3 bases and J lost 0, with 13 bases in between. The CDR3: CASSWDSGSSYNSPLHF. Here the CDR3 DNA reads TGTGCCAGCAGCTGGGACTCCGGGAGCTCCTATAATTCACCCCTCCACTTT.

The rearrangement uses TRBV6-2 or TRBV6-3 and TRBJ2-3; D might be TRBD2 (6 bases). The V end was cut by 5 bases, the J end by 4 bases, with 10 bases between. This CDR3 contains 13 residues. Per germline, CDR1 MNHEY and CDR2 SVGEGT. CDR3 DNA sequence: TGTGCCAGCAGTCGGGACTTTGCAGATACGCAGTATTTT. It translates to CASSRDFADTQYF.

The rearrangement joins TRBV30 to TRBJ2-1, with TRBD1 matching 10 bases. Per germline, CDR1 GTSNPN and CDR2 SVGIG (reference sequence). The V and J ends lost 2 bases and 12 bases, in that order; junction bases with no gene match: 7. This CDR3 region has 13 residues. As DNA, the CDR3 is TGTGCCTGGAGTCCACGGGACAGGGGCCGGCAGTTCTTC. It encodes CAWSPRDRGRQFF.

V and J are TRBV30 and TRBJ1-2, with TRBD1 matching over 8 bases. Germline V gene sequence: CDR1 GTSNPN, CDR2 SVGIG (reference sequence). The CDR3 is 18 amino acids. V trimming: 1 base; J trimming: 1 base; junction bases outside the gene matches: 14. CDR3 loop: CAWSALGQGWSNNYGYTF. The CDR3 region has the DNA TGTGCCTGGAGTGCCCTCGGACAGGGTTGGTCTAATAACTATGGCTACACCTTC.

The chain joins TRBV10-3 to TRBJ1-3; unclear D gene. V was shortened by 6 bases and J by 0 bases, with 15 bases between the two germline ends. Germline V gives CDR1 ENHRY, CDR2 SYGVKD. There are 16 residues in the CDR3. CDR3 sequence: CAISNSRQVSGNTIYF. The CDR3 DNA reads TGTGCCATCAGCAATTCCAGACAAGTCTCTGGAAACACCATATATTTT.

The chain has TRBV5-6 and TRBJ2-1; D is uncertain. The CDR3 spans 13 residues. Trimming cost V 4 bases and J 6 bases, with 11 bases left between them. Germline lookup yields CDR1 SGHDT and CDR2 YYEEEE. The CDR3 protein is CASSQASRNEQFF. The CDR3 nucleotides read TGTGCCAGCAGCCAAGCATCACGCAATGAGCAGTTCTTC.

The rearrangement joins TRBV7-6 to TRBJ2-2; tentative D call: TRBD2 (6 bases). Germline V gives CDR1 SGHVS, CDR2 FNYEAQ. The CDR3 loop spans 15 amino acids. V lost 6 bases and J lost 2, with 13 bases in between. CDR3 DNA: TGTGCCAGCAGGTTCGGGGGACCAAACACCGGGGAGCTGTTTTTT. Translated, it gives CASRFGGPNTGELFF.

The DNA for the CDR3 is TGTGCCAGCAGTTACACACCGGGACAGGGTGCCGCTGAAGCTTTCTTT. Translation: CASSYTPGQGAAEAFF. The chain links TRBV6-5 to TRBJ1-1; 9 bases align to TRBD1. The CDR3 totals 16 residues. From germline, CDR1 is MNHEY and CDR2 SVGAGI. The trim removed 2 bases at V and 6 bases at J, leaving 10 bases unmatched.

The V gene is TRBV6-2 or TRBV6-3, the J gene TRBJ2-1; 9 nucleotides agree with TRBD2. The V gene's germline CDR1 is MNHEY and CDR2 SVGEGT. The CDR3 runs 15 residues. Trimming removed 5 bases from V and 9 bases from J; junction bases left unmatched: 11. CDR3 in DNA: TGTGCCAGCAGTGGAAGCGGGAGGCGTTTCAGTGAGCAGTTCTTC. It is translated as CASSGSGRRFSEQFF.

The chain has TRBV18 and TRBJ1-6; maybe TRBD1 (6 bases). Germline V lookup: CDR1 KGHSH, CDR2 LQKENI. V lost 4 bases to trimming and J lost 12 bases, with 16 bases between them. This CDR3 has 14 amino acids. CDR3 sequence reads: CASSLQGIQGPLHF. As DNA, the CDR3 is TGTGCCAGCTCACTACAGGGTATTCAGGGACCCCTCCACTTT.

This chain connects TRBV6-6 to TRBJ1-1; the D is unclear. V was pared by 7 bases and J by 1 base, with 13 bases between. CDR1 is MNHNY and CDR2 is SVGAGI in the germline V gene (reference sequence). CDR3 size: 14 residues. CDR3 region: CASIGWLKNTEAFF. CDR3 sequence (DNA): TGTGCCAGCATCGGGTGGTTAAAGAACACTGAAGCTTTCTTT.

The CDR3 DNA is TGTGCCAGCAGCCAAGATGGGGGGGCTGGCTACACCTTC. It codes for CASSQDGGAGYTF. The V gene is TRBV4-2, the J gene TRBJ1-2; D is perhaps TRBD1 (6 bases). CDR3 length equals 13 residues. Germline CDR1 reads LGHNA; CDR2 reads YNFKEQ. V lost 0 bases and J lost 7, with 9 bases in between.

This sequence joins TRBV5-4 and TRBJ1-5; D is undetermined. The V end was cut by 0 bases, the J end by 3 bases, with 7 bases between. Germline-derived CDR1 and CDR2 are SGHNT and YYREEE (reference sequence). The CDR3 extends over 14 amino acids. The DNA of the CDR3 is TGTGCCAGCAGCTTGGGGCTAGACAATCAGCCCCAGCATTTT. This gives the protein CASSLGLDNQPQHF.

V is TRBV5-8 and J is TRBJ2-4, with D perhaps matching TRBD2 (6 bases). CDR1 and CDR2 (germline): SGHTS, YDEGEE. The ends were cut back, 1 base at V and 5 bases at J, with 10 bases in the middle. The CDR3 is 14 amino acids. This CDR3 reads CASSLSGVENIQYF. DNA of the CDR3: TGTGCCAGCAGCTTGTCGGGGGTTGAAAACATTCAGTACTTC.

The chain recombines TRBV29-1 with TRBJ2-7, with 7 positions matching TRBD2. The length of the CDR3 is 13 residues. Germline V gene sequence: CDR1 SQVTM, CDR2 ANQGSEA. After removal of 7 bases from V and 3 bases from J, the junction contained 9 bases not matched to a gene. CDR3: CSGAGTNYYEQYF. The CDR3 nucleotides read TGCAGCGGGGCGGGGACTAACTACTACGAGCAGTACTTC.

CDR3 in amino acids: CASSLQTGSEQYF. CDR3 in DNA: TGTGCCAGCAGCCTACAGACAGGGAGCGAGCAGTACTTC. The rearrangement links TRBV2 to TRBJ2-7; 7 nucleotides line up with TRBD1. V shed 6 bases and J 6 bases; nucleotides not matched to a gene: 8. The germline gives CDR1 SNHLY, CDR2 FYNNEI. The CDR3 totals 13 residues.

This clone was found a few times. J is TRBJ2-3 and V is TRBV10-3; D possibly corresponds to TRBD2 (5 bases). Germline loops: CDR1 ENHRY, CDR2 SYGVKD. This CDR3 has 13 amino acids. V lost 6 bases and J 1 base, leaving 8 bases between the germline ends. The CDR3, as DNA: TGTGCCATCAGGGTGGGAGGCACAGATACGCAGTATTTT. As protein: CAIRVGGTDTQYF.

V and J are TRBV7-3 and TRBJ1-3; D is unclear. The CDR3 length is 15 residues. Germline CDR1 and CDR2: SGHTA and FQGTGA. V was clipped by 0 bases and J by 0 bases, with 6 bases between them. The CDR3 is CASSLTPGSGNTIYF. The CDR3 nucleotides are TGTGCCAGCAGCTTAACCCCCGGCTCTGGAAACACCATATATTTT. Using reference TRBV7-3 and TRBJ1-3 for the parts outside the CDR3, the full variable domain is GAGVSQTPSNKVTEKGKYVELRCDPISGHTALYWYRQSLGQGPEFLIYFQGTGAADDSGLPNDRFFAVRPEGSVSTLKIQRTERGDSAVYLCASSLTPGSGNTIYFGEGSWLTVV.

The chain has TRBV7-6 and TRBJ2-5, with D tentatively TRBD2 (6 bases). Trimming removed 1 base from V and 1 base from J, with 10 bases in between. From germline, CDR1 is SGHVS and CDR2 FNYEAQ. The CDR3 runs to 15 residues. The CDR3 region has the DNA TGTGCCAGCAGCTTAGTGGGCGGGACCCAAGAGACCCAGTACTTC. Amino acid sequence: CASSLVGGTQETQYF.

This clone has only one observation. The J gene is TRBJ2-7, the V gene TRBV27; 8 bases are a match to TRBD1. After removal of 5 bases from V and 1 base from J, the junction contained 7 bases not matched to a gene. CDR1 and CDR2 (germline): MNHEY, SMNVEV (reference sequence). CDR3 length equals 15 residues. CDR3 sequence reads: CASSPSGTGSYEQYF. The CDR3 DNA reads as TGTGCCAGCAGTCCATCCGGGACAGGTTCCTACGAGCAGTACTTC.

This clone was counted between two and nine times. V usage is TRBV9 and J usage is TRBJ1-4; TRBD1 might be the D (6 bases). V was trimmed by 4 bases and J by 0 bases, leaving 19 bases between them. The CDR3 covers 18 residues. From germline, CDR1 is SGDLS and CDR2 YYNGEE. The DNA for the CDR3 is TGTGCCAGCAGCTCCCCCAGGGGCAGCTTCACAACTAATGAAAAACTGTTTTTT. It specifies CASSSPRGSFTTNEKLFF.

The V call is TRBV6-5, the J call TRBJ1-2, with 9 bases fitting TRBD1. V lost 2 bases and J lost 6; bases outside the gene matches: 4. CDR1 and CDR2 (germline): MNHEY, SVGAGI. This CDR3 contains 14 residues. The CDR3 nucleotides are TGTGCCAGCAGTTACCGACAGGGGGAGGATGGCTACACCTTC. It codes for CASSYRQGEDGYTF.

J is TRBJ1-1 and V is TRBV12-3 or TRBV12-4, with D tentatively TRBD1 (5 bases). This CDR3 has 13 amino acids. The germline V and J ends were trimmed by 3 bases and 4 bases, with 9 bases remaining between them. The CDR3 sequence is CASSFWGGTEAFF. The CDR3 nucleotides are TGTGCCAGCAGTTTTTGGGGCGGCACTGAAGCTTTCTTT.